The count of the clone carrying this TCR beta chain is one. This sample was included in a study of radiotherapy plus CTLA-4 blockade in lung cancer. V gave up 0 bases and J gave up 7 bases, with 8 bases separating them. Germline CDR1 reads SGHRS; CDR2 reads YFSETQ. The CDR3 is 12 amino acids. Clones were sequenced by immunoSEQ multiplex PCR, and TCRdb holds only the in-frame ones, with some missing. The table includes 89,000 or so clones, around 83% detected once. The sequences come from peripheral blood, collected from a patient treated with radiotherapy plus ipilimumab. The receptor was derived from a human donor with non-small cell lung cancer who had a partial response to radiotherapy plus ipilimumab. This rearrangement joins TRBV5-1 to TRBJ2-7; D is unclear. This CDR3 reads CASSLDVTEQYF. The CDR3 DNA follows: TGCGCCAGCAGCTTGGATGTCACTGAGCAGTACTTC.